The rows below give T cell receptor beta chains drawn from one sample of a study of shared clonotypes between healthy human individuals. The assay was immunoSEQ multiplex PCR, and TCRdb's table has in-frame clones only and misses some. This table has about 600,000 clones, roughly 79% appearing once. The sample was PBMCs. The receptors shown here come from a woman in her thirties or forties in good health. Some clones in this sample may be carry-over from other donors' samples. CDR3s include the opening cysteine and the closing phenylalanine or tryptophan. The order of the fields is D gene, J gene, V gene, clone size, CDR3 length, CDR3 protein, CDR3 DNA. D genes are given only for firm matches. A clone size is listed for some rows: how often the clone was seen (once, few, many), or a class if it is expanded.

>NA|TRBJ2-7|TRBV5-8|NA|14
CASSFAGSSYEQYF
TGTGCCAGCAGCTTTGCCGGGAGCTCCTACGAGCAGTACTTC
>NA|TRBJ2-3|TRBV4-2|NA|15
CASSQDWGPQNTQYF
TGTGCCAGCAGCCAAGATTGGGGGCCACAAAATACGCAGTATTTT
>TRBD2|TRBJ2-1|TRBV18|NA|14
CASSPLAGYNEQFF
TGTGCCAGCTCACCACTAGCGGGGTACAATGAGCAGTTCTTC
>NA|TRBJ1-1|TRBV2|few|11
CARGGEGEAFF
TGTGCCAGGGGGGGAGAAGGTGAAGCTTTCTTT
>NA|TRBJ2-1|TRBV28|NA|14
CASSLGLPNNEQFF
TGTGCCAGCAGTTTGGGACTCCCGAACAATGAGCAGTTCTTC
>NA|TRBJ1-2|TRBV28|NA|15
CASKVSALGQKGYTF
TGTGCCAGCAAAGTCTCGGCCCTAGGGCAGAAGGGCTACACCTTC
>NA|TRBJ1-1|TRBV5-1|NA|13
CASSLAGDTEAFF
TGCGCCAGCAGCTTGGCGGGGGACACTGAAGCTTTCTTT
>TRBD2|TRBJ2-1|TRBV11-3|NA|16
CASSLGTSGRVNEQFF
TGTGCCAGCAGCTTAGGGACTAGCGGGAGGGTAAATGAGCAGTTCTTC
>NA|TRBJ2-7|TRBV27|once|15
CASSLGEDYSYEQYF
TGTGCCAGCAGTTTAGGGGAGGACTATTCCTACGAGCAGTACTTC
>TRBD2|TRBJ2-1|TRBV4-1|NA|16
CASSQMGLAGGFEQFF
TGCGCCAGCAGCCAAATGGGACTAGCGGGAGGGTTTGAGCAGTTCTTC
>NA|TRBJ1-5|TRBV11-2|NA|14
CASSLDLQGQPQHF
TGTGCCAGCAGCTTGGATCTACAGGGTCAGCCCCAGCATTTT
>NA|TRBJ2-7|TRBV7-9|NA|14
CASSAMLEGYEQYF
TGTGCCAGCAGTGCGATGTTAGAGGGGTACGAGCAGTACTTC
>NA|TRBJ1-2|TRBV5-6|few|12
CASSLVGVGYTF
TGTGCCAGCAGCTTGGTGGGGGTTGGCTACACCTTC
>TRBD1|TRBJ2-1|TRBV6-1|NA|13
CASKRQGSDEQFF
TGTGCCAGCAAACGACAGGGATCTGATGAGCAGTTCTTC
>NA|TRBJ2-3|TRBV6-5|NA|13
CASSYPGADTQYF
TGTGCCAGCAGTTACCCGGGTGCAGATACGCAGTATTTT
>TRBD2|TRBJ2-7|TRBV18|NA|17
CASSPRVRGGGSYEQYF
TGTGCCAGCTCACCCCGTGTTCGAGGCGGGGGCTCCTACGAGCAGTACTTC
>NA|TRBJ1-5|TRBV6-4|NA|14
CASSDGETNQPQHF
TGTGCCAGCAGTGACGGCGAAACCAATCAGCCCCAGCATTTT
>TRBD1|TRBJ2-1|TRBV30|NA|14
CAWSRHTGGVKGFF
TGTGCCTGGAGTCGACACACAGGGGGCGTTAAGGGATTCTTC
>TRBD1|TRBJ1-1|TRBV6-6|NA|13
CASSLGQGVEAFF
TGTGCCAGCAGCCTGGGACAGGGTGTTGAAGCTTTCTTT
>NA|TRBJ2-2|TRBV6-4|few|15
CASSALQGNTGELFF
TGTGCCAGCAGTGCCCTACAGGGCAACACCGGGGAGCTGTTTTTT
>NA|TRBJ2-5|TRBV18|NA|14
CASSPRTAQETQYF
TGTGCCAGCTCACCACGGACAGCGCAAGAGACCCAGTACTTC
>NA|TRBJ1-1|TRBV18|NA|14
CASSPPDGQYEAFF
TGTGCCAGCTCACCGCCTGACGGACAGTATGAAGCTTTCTTT
>NA|TRBJ2-2|TRBV15|NA|15
CATSRGGPYTGELFF
TGTGCCACCAGCAGGGGGGGGCCGTACACCGGGGAGCTGTTTTTT
>TRBD1|TRBJ1-4|TRBV2|few|14
CASRGTESAEKLFF
TGTGCCAGCAGAGGGACAGAAAGCGCGGAAAAACTGTTTTTT
>NA|TRBJ2-7|TRBV5-1|NA|16
CASSSTGNPFLYEQYF
TGCGCCAGCAGCTCAACAGGGAATCCCTTCCTCTACGAGCAGTACTTC
>TRBD2|TRBJ2-5|TRBV9|few|16
CASSTGTSGTQETQYF
TGTGCCAGCAGTACAGGGACTAGCGGGACCCAAGAGACCCAGTACTTC
>NA|TRBJ1-4|TRBV15|NA|14
CATSSYSTNEKLFF
TGTGCCACCAGCAGTTACTCAACTAATGAAAAACTGTTTTTT
>NA|TRBJ2-1|TRBV11-2|few|15
CASSLNGGPYNEQFF
TGTGCCAGCAGCTTGAATGGTGGACCTTACAATGAGCAGTTCTTC
>NA|TRBJ2-3|TRBV10-3|NA|15
CAISGDFTSTDTQYF
TGTGCCATCAGCGGGGACTTTACTAGCACAGATACGCAGTATTTT
>NA|TRBJ2-2|TRBV5-1|NA|17
CASSFRSSLGTTGELFF
TGCGCCAGCAGCTTCCGCTCTTCCCTGGGAACCACCGGGGAGCTGTTTTTT
>NA|TRBJ1-3|TRBV18|NA|16
CASSPPWTPGGNTIYF
TGTGCCAGCTCACCACCGTGGACTCCAGGTGGAAACACCATATATTTT
>TRBD2|TRBJ2-7|TRBV29-1|NA|13
CSVVAGRAYEQYF
TGCAGCGTTGTCGCCGGGAGGGCCTACGAGCAGTACTTC
>TRBD1|TRBJ2-7|TRBV18|NA|14
CASSPTTGGGEQYF
TGTGCCAGCTCACCAACTACAGGGGGTGGTGAGCAGTACTTC
>TRBD2|TRBJ2-1|TRBV15|NA|16
CATSRGYGLAGYEQFF
TGTGCCACCAGCAGAGGATACGGGCTAGCGGGATATGAGCAGTTCTTC
>TRBD1|TRBJ2-1|TRBV2|NA|15
CASGSPGQGANEQFF
TGTGCCAGCGGATCTCCGGGACAGGGGGCCAATGAGCAGTTCTTC
>NA|TRBJ1-2|TRBV14|once|13
CASSQSRDYGYTF
TGTGCCAGCAGCCAAAGCAGGGATTATGGCTACACCTTC
>NA|TRBJ1-1|TRBV18|NA|13
CASSAEKNTEAFF
TGTGCCAGCTCAGCCGAGAAGAACACTGAAGCTTTCTTT
>NA|TRBJ2-7|TRBV25-1|NA|13
CASRLGATYEQYF
TGTGCCAGCAGACTTGGGGCCACCTACGAGCAGTACTTC
>NA|TRBJ2-3|TRBV7-2|once|15
CASSLGDLYTDTQYF
TGTGCCAGCAGCTTAGGGGACCTGTACACAGATACGCAGTATTTT
>TRBD2|TRBJ2-7|TRBV5-1|NA|13
CASSPRGAYEQYF
TGCGCCAGCAGCCCCCGGGGGGCCTACGAGCAGTACTTC
>NA|TRBJ2-3|TRBV28|once|13
CASRLGGTDTQYF
TGTGCCAGCAGACTAGGGGGCACAGATACGCAGTATTTT
>TRBD1|TRBJ2-5|TRBV6-5|NA|15
CASSLKTGRQETQYF
TGTGCCAGCAGCCTCAAGACAGGGCGGCAAGAGACCCAGTACTTC
>NA|TRBJ1-5|TRBV6-6|NA|13
CASSYPQSRPQHF
TGTGCCAGCAGTTACCCACAGAGTCGCCCCCAGCATTTT
>NA|TRBJ1-5|TRBV6-5|NA|13
CASSGDANQPQHF
TGTGCCAGCAGTGGCGACGCCAATCAGCCCCAGCATTTT
>NA|TRBJ2-4|TRBV4-3|once|16
CASSQDPGANKNIQYF
TGCGCCAGCAGCCAAGACCCCGGGGCTAACAAAAACATTCAGTACTTC
>TRBD1|TRBJ2-1|TRBV5-1|NA|14
CASSLNGQGDEQFF
TGCGCCAGCAGCTTGAATGGACAGGGAGATGAGCAGTTCTTC
>NA|TRBJ1-5|TRBV6-1|once|15
CASSESPEAYQPQHF
TGTGCCAGCAGTGAAAGCCCCGAGGCCTATCAGCCCCAGCATTTT
>TRBD1|TRBJ2-7|TRBV7-2|NA|15
CASRRRTGGSYEQYF
TGTGCCAGCAGGAGGAGGACAGGGGGCAGCTACGAGCAGTACTTC
>NA|TRBJ2-7|TRBV10-2|NA|13
CASTVNSLYEQYF
TGCGCCAGCACAGTGAACAGCCTCTACGAGCAGTACTTC
>TRBD1|TRBJ2-7|TRBV7-6|NA|16
CASSQGQGPLLYEQYF
TGTGCCAGCAGCCAGGGACAGGGCCCACTTCTCTACGAGCAGTACTTC
>TRBD2|TRBJ2-2|TRBV2|NA|16
CASSDSGGGNTGELFF
TGTGCCAGCAGTGACTCTGGCGGGGGGAACACCGGGGAGCTGTTTTTT
>NA|TRBJ2-1|TRBV5-1|many|17
CASSPATGTLTGNEQFF
TGCGCCAGCAGCCCCGCTACTGGGACGCTTACAGGGAATGAGCAGTTCTTC
>TRBD2|TRBJ2-2|TRBV27|NA|17
CASSLVLAGINTGELFF
TGTGCCAGCAGTTTAGTACTAGCGGGAATTAACACCGGGGAGCTGTTTTTT
>TRBD2|TRBJ2-3|TRBV18|NA|17
CASSLATLAGGTDTQYF
TGTGCCAGCTCACTGGCTACTCTAGCGGGAGGGACAGATACGCAGTATTTT
>NA|TRBJ2-7|TRBV7-9|NA|12
CASSFGSYEQYF
TGTGCCAGCAGCTTCGGGAGTTACGAGCAGTACTTC